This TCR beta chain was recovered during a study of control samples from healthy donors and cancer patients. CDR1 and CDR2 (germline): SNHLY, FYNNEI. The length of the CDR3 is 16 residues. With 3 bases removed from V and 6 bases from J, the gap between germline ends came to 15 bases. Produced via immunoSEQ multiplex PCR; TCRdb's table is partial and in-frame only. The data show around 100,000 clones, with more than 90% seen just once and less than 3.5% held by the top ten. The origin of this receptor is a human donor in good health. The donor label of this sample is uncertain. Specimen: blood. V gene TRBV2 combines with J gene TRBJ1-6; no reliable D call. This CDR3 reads CASSDGGRARNSPLHF. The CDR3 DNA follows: TGTGCCAGCAGTGATGGAGGGCGGGCTCGTAATTCACCCCTCCACTTT.